This T cell receptor (beta chain) stems from a study of blood T cells in healthy people across ages. The CDR3 has 14 residues. V was cut by 3 bases and J by 7 bases, with 15 bases left in between. Germline V gene lookup returns CDR1 MGHDK and CDR2 SYGVNS. Combining a sample-barcoded 5' primer with a J-beta primer mix, a second PCR ran for roughly 6 to 11 cycles. TCRdb called the 5' RACE reads again in MiXCR, with one record for every CDR3 protein. This table holds some 800,000 distinct CDR3 sequences, roughly 25% found once. This sample also belongs to another study, concerning T cells of mothers and their children.

The chain uses TRBV25-1 and TRBJ1-2; D unresolved. The receptor was isolated from a boy younger than 18 in good health. Sequencing was done on a sample of blood. The CDR3 DNA sequence: TGTGCCAGCAGTGACCCTTCCGGAGTAGGTGGCTACACCTTC. Translating it yields CASSDPSGVGGYTF.